This passage covers 15 T cell receptor beta chains from one sample sequenced in a study of cytomegalovirus exposure and HLA in healthy donors. With 60 Vbeta and 13 Jbeta primers, the PCR was carried out. The assay was immunoSEQ multiplex PCR, and TCRdb's table has in-frame clones only and misses some. This table holds 150,000 to 200,000 clones, about four fifths found once. Sequenced input: PBMCs. These receptor sequences come from a man aged 30 to 39 in good health and CMV-seropositive.

V is TRBV19 and J is TRBJ1-2, with D tentatively TRBD1 (5 bases). The CDR3 totals 15 residues. The V end was cut by 1 base, the J end by 3 bases, with 12 bases between. The germline V gene has CDR1 LNHDA and CDR2 SQIVND (reference sequence). The DNA of the CDR3 is TGTGCCAGTAGTATAGGTCAGGGTCTCTACTATGGCTACACCTTC. Translating gives CASSIGQGLYYGYTF.

This clone was seen a single time. This chain links TRBV28 with TRBJ2-6; D gene unclear. This CDR3 region has 13 residues. CDR1 is MDHEN, CDR2 SYDVKM, per germline. The V end was cut by 8 bases, the J end by 0 bases, with 5 bases between. CDR3 coding DNA: TGTGCCAGCTTCTCCTCTGGGGCCAACGTCCTGACTTTC. Protein sequence: CASFSSGANVLTF.

The V gene is TRBV7-7, the J gene TRBJ2-1; TRBD2 matches at 8 bases. V lost 6 bases and J lost 5; bases outside the gene matches: 12. The CDR3 spans 16 residues. The germline gives CDR1 SSHAT, CDR2 FNYEAQ (reference sequence). Here the CDR3 reads CASRPIVAGQNNEQFF. The CDR3 coding sequence is TGTGCCAGCAGGCCGATTGTAGCGGGACAAAACAATGAGCAGTTCTTC.

For the CDR3, the DNA is TGTGCCAGCAGCTTAGGGGGCGAGTATTCACCCCTCCACTTT. It encodes CASSLGGEYSPLHF. The chain has TRBV7-2 and TRBJ1-6; D may be TRBD1 (5 bases). Trimming cost V 1 base and J 8 bases, with 9 bases left between them. The germline V gene encodes CDR1 SGHTA and CDR2 FQGNSA. The CDR3 runs to 14 residues. The full variable domain, in which reference TRBV7-2 and TRBJ1-6 provide the parts outside the CDR3, is GAGVSQSPSNKVTEKGKDVELRCDPISGHTALYWYRQSLGQGLEFLIYFQGNSAPDKSGLPSDRFSAERTGGSVSTLTIQRTQQEDSAVYLCASSLGGEYSPLHFGNGTRLTVT.

The chain combines TRBV5-1 with TRBJ2-1; 7 nucleotides align to TRBD2. Losses at the gene ends were 3 bases for V and 5 bases for J; bases not matched to a gene: 14. CDR3 length: 17 residues. Germline CDR1 and CDR2: SGHRS and YFSETQ. The CDR3 loop is CASSSTLVASGNNEQFF. CDR3 DNA sequence: TGCGCCAGCAGCTCGACCCTGGTGGCTAGCGGTAACAATGAGCAGTTCTTC.

This chain joins TRBV6-5 and TRBJ1-2; D might be TRBD1 (6 bases). The CDR3 consists of 15 residues. Trimming removed 1 base at V and 3 bases at J, with 12 bases between. CDR1 and CDR2 (germline): MNHEY, SVGAGI. The CDR3 DNA sequence: TGTGCCAGCAGTTACTACGGGGGGCAGGACTATGGCTACACCTTC. Translated, it gives CASSYYGGQDYGYTF.

This clone appeared once. The chain joins TRBV19 to TRBJ2-4; no firm D call. Trimming took 3 bases from V and 0 from J, leaving 12 bases between them. The germline CDR1 and CDR2 sequences are LNHDA and SQIVND (reference sequence). The CDR3 has 16 amino acids. CDR3 sequence: CASSIWQAPAKNIQYF. DNA of the CDR3: TGTGCCAGTAGTATTTGGCAGGCCCCAGCCAAAAACATTCAGTACTTC.

The chain employs TRBV6-6 and TRBJ1-1; TRBD1 matches at 7 bases. CDR1 and CDR2 from the germline V gene are MNHNY and SVGAGI (reference sequence). V dropped 0 bases and J dropped 4; count of bases not matched to a gene: 5. CDR3 length equals 15 residues. The DNA for the CDR3 is TGTGCCAGCAGTTACTCGAGCCAGGGGGTCACTGAAGCTTTCTTT. This sequence encodes CASSYSSQGVTEAFF.

The chain employs TRBV28 and TRBJ2-5; TRBD2 aligns across 7 bases. The CDR3 spans 15 residues. V lost 5 bases, J lost 5 bases, and 11 bases stayed unmatched. The V gene's germline CDR1 is MDHEN and CDR2 SYDVKM. CDR3 nucleotide sequence: TGTGCCAGCAGTAACGCGGGAGAGACAGAGGAGACCCAGTACTTC. It encodes CASSNAGETEETQYF.

The chain uses TRBV15 and TRBJ2-5, with D possibly TRBD1 on 5 matching bases. CDR1 LNHNV and CDR2 YYDKDF come from the germline V gene (reference sequence). Trimming shortened V by 0 bases and J by 4 bases, and 12 bases separated the two germline ends. CDR3 length equals 15 residues. CDR3: CATSRDRVWAETQYF. In nucleotides, the CDR3 is TGTGCCACCAGCAGAGACAGGGTATGGGCAGAGACCCAGTACTTC.

This chain uses TRBV4-3 with TRBJ2-3; 8 nucleotides match TRBD2. Germline V gene sequence: CDR1 LGHNA, CDR2 YSLEER. The V segment lost 3 bases and the J segment 0 bases; nucleotides outside the gene matches: 2. CDR3 length: 15 residues. Written as DNA, the CDR3 is TGCGCCAGCAGCCACACGGGAGGGAGCACAGATACGCAGTATTTT. Protein sequence: CASSHTGGSTDTQYF.

J is TRBJ2-3 and V is TRBV27; the D gene is possibly TRBD2 (5 bases). V was trimmed by 6 bases and J by 1 base, leaving 11 bases between them. This CDR3 has 14 residues. Germline CDR1 reads MNHEY; CDR2 reads SMNVEV (reference sequence). CDR3 DNA: TGTGCCAGCAGAGGAGGATTTGGCACAGATACGCAGTATTTT. It codes for CASRGGFGTDTQYF.

The rearrangement links TRBV5-6 to TRBJ2-4; possibly TRBD1 for D (6 bases). Germline lookup yields CDR1 SGHDT and CDR2 YYEEEE. The CDR3 runs 16 residues. V was trimmed by 4 bases and J by 5 bases, leaving 19 bases between them. Written as DNA, the CDR3 is TGTGCCAGCAGCGGCTTTCCGGGACATCGCCAAAACATTCAGTACTTC. Its translation: CASSGFPGHRQNIQYF. Complete variable domain (other parts from reference TRBV5-6 and TRBJ2-4): DAGVTQSPTHLIKTRGQQVTLRCSPKSGHDTVSWYQQALGQGPQFIFQYYEEEERQRGNFPDRFSGHQFPNYSSELNVNALLLGDSALYLCASSGFPGHRQNIQYFGAGTRLSVL.

This chain uses TRBV7-6 with TRBJ2-2; TRBD2 might be the D (5 bases). CDR1 is SGHVS and CDR2 is FNYEAQ in the germline V gene. Trimming shortened V by 3 bases and J by 2 bases, and 7 bases separated the two germline ends. CDR3 size: 14 residues. CDR3 DNA: TGTGCCAGCAGCTTGCCTAGCAACACCGGGGAGCTGTTTTTT. This encodes CASSLPSNTGELFF.

J is TRBJ2-7 and V is TRBV7-9; TRBD1 might be the D (6 bases). The CDR3 is 15 residues long. Germline V lookup: CDR1 SEHNR, CDR2 FQNEAQ (reference sequence). V dropped 4 bases and J dropped 6 bases, with 19 bases sitting between them. The CDR3 bases are TGTGCCAGCAGCTCTCCGGGACATTGGGAGTCCGAGCAGTACTTC. The encoded protein is CASSSPGHWESEQYF. Looking up the rest from reference TRBV7-9 and TRBJ2-7 gives the full variable domain: DTGVSQNPRHKITKRGQNVTFRCDPISEHNRLYWYRQTLGQGPEFLTYFQNEAQLEKSRLLSDRFSAERPKGSFSTLEIQRTEQGDSAMYLCASSSPGHWESEQYFGPGTRLTVT.